This section outlines one T cell receptor beta chain sequence together with its context. This sample was included in a study of radiotherapy plus CTLA-4 blockade in lung cancer. Looked up from germline, CDR1 is SNHLY and CDR2 is FYNNEI. The CDR3 covers 19 residues. V was pared by 8 bases and J by 6 bases, with 24 bases of the junction left unmatched. The data were produced by immunoSEQ multiplex PCR, yet TCRdb's version contains in-frame clones alone and is incomplete. This sample yields roughly 54,000 clones, of which approximately 84% are seen a single time; 4% to 5% belongs to the top ten. Sequences were derived from peripheral blood, sampled from a patient treated with radiotherapy plus ipilimumab. This sequence joins TRBV2 and TRBJ2-7; 11 bases align to TRBD2. This receptor was identified in a human donor with non-small cell lung cancer whose response to radiotherapy plus ipilimumab could not be evaluated. DNA of the CDR3: TGTGCCAGCCAGACCCCCTTCGGGACTAGCGGAGGGGTCCTAGCCGAGCAGTACTTC. It encodes CASQTPFGTSGGVLAEQYF.